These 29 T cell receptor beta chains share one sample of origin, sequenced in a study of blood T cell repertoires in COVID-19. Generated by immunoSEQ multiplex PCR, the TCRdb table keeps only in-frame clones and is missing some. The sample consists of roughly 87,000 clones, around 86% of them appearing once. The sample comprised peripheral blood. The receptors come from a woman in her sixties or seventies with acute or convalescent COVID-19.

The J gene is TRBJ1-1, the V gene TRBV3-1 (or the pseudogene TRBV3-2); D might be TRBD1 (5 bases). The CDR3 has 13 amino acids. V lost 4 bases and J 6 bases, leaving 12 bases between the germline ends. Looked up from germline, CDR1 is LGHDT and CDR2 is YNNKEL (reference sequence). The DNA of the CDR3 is TGTGCCAGCAGCCCTCCAGGGCGCCCTGAAGCTTTCTTT. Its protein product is CASSPPGRPEAFF.

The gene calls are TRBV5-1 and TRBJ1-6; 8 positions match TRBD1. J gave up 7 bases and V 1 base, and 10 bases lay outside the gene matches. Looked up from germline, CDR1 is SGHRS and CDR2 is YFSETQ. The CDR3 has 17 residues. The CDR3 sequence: CASSLIPGQGANSPLHF. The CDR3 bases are TGCGCCAGCAGCTTGATTCCCGGACAGGGAGCGAATTCACCCCTCCACTTT.

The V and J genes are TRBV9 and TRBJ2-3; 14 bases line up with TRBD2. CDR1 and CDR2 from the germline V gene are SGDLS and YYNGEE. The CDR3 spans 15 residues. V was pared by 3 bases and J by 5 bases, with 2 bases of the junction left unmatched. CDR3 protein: CASSAGLAGGDTQYF. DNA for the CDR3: TGTGCCAGCAGCGCCGGACTAGCGGGGGGAGATACGCAGTATTTT.

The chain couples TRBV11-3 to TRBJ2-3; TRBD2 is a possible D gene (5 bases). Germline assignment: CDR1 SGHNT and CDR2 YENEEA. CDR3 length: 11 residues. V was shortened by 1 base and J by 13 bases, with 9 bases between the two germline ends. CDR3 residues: CASSLGDYEYF. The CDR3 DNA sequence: TGTGCCAGCAGCTTAGGAGACTACGAGTATTTT. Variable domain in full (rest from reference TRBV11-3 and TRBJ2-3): EAGVVQSPRYKIIEKKQPVAFWCNPISGHNTLYWYLQNLGQGPELLIRYENEEAVDDSQLPKDRFSAERLKGVDSTLKIQPAELGDSAVYLCASSLGDYEYFGPGTRLTVL.

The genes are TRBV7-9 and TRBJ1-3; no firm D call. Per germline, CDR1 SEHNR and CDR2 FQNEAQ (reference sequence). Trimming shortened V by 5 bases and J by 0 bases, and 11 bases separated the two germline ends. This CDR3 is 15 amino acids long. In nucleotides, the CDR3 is TGTGCCAGCAGCACTCATGCTACCTCTGGAAACACCATATATTTT. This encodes CASSTHATSGNTIYF. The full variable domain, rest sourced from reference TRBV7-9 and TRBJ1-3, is DTGVSQNPRHKITKRGQNVTFRCDPISEHNRLYWYRQTLGQGPEFLTYFQNEAQLEKSRLLSDRFSAERPKGSFSTLEIQRTEQGDSAMYLCASSTHATSGNTIYFGEGSWLTVV.

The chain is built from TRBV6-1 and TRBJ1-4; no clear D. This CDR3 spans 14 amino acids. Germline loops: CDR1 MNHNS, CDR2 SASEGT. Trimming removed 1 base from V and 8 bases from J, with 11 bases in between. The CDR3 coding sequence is TGTGCCAGCAGTGAAGATGCGGTGGAGGAAAAACTGTTTTTT. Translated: CASSEDAVEEKLFF.

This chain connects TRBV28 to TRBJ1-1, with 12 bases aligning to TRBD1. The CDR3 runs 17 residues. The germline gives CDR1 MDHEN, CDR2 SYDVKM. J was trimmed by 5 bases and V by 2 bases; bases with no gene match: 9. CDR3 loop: CASSLGGTGGKGTEAFF. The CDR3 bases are TGTGCCAGCAGTTTAGGTGGGACAGGGGGCAAAGGGACTGAAGCTTTCTTT.

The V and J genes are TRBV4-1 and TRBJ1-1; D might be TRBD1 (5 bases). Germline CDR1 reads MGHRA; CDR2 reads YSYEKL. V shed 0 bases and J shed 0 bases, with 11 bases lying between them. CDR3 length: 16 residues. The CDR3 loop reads CASSQERQSMNTEAFF. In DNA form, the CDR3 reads TGCGCCAGCAGCCAAGAACGACAGTCCATGAACACTGAAGCTTTCTTT.

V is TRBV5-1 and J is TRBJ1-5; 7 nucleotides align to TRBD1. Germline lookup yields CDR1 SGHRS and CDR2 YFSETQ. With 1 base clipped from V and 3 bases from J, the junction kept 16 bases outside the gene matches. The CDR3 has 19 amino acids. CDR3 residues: CASSLYPTGPQMVNQPQHF. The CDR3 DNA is TGCGCCAGCAGCTTGTATCCGACAGGGCCCCAAATGGTCAATCAGCCCCAGCATTTT.

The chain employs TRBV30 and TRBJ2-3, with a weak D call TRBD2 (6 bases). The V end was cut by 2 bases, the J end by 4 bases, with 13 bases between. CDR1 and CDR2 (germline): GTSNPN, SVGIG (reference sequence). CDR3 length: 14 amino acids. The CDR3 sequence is CAWSPGSDADTQYF. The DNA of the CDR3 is TGTGCCTGGAGTCCCGGGAGCGATGCAGATACGCAGTATTTT.

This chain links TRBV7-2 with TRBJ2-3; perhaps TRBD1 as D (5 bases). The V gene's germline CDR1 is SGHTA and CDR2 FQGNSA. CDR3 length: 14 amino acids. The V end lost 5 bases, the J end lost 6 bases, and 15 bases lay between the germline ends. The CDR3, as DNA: TGTGCCAGCAGCAATTCTCAGGGTACGGATACGCAGTATTTT. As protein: CASSNSQGTDTQYF.

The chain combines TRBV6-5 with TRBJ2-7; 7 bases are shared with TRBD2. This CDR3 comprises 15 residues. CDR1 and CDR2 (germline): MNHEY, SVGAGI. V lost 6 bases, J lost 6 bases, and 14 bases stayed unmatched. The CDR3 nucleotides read TGTGCCAGCAGCGGGGGGAGGACCCCACCCTCCGAGCAGTACTTC. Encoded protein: CASSGGRTPPSEQYF.

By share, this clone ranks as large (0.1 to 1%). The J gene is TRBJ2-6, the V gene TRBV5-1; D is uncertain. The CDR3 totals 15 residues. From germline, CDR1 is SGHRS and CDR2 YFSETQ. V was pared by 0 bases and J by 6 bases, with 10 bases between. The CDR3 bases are TGCGCCAGCAGCTTGGAGAACCAAGCGGCCAACGTCCTGACTTTC. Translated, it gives CASSLENQAANVLTF.

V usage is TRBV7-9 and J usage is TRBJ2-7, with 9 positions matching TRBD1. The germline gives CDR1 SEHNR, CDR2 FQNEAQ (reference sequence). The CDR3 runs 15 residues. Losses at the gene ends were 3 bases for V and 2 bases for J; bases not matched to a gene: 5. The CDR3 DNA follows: TGTGCCAGCAGCTTCACGGGACAGGGAACCTACGAGCAGTACTTC. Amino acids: CASSFTGQGTYEQYF.

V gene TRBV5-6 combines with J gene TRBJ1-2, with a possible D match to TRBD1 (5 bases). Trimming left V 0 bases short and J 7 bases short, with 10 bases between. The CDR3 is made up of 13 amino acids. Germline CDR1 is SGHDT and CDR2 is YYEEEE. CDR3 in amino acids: CASSLATGSGYTF. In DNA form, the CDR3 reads TGTGCCAGCAGCTTGGCTACAGGTTCTGGCTACACCTTC.

This CDR3 is CASSYRPGSGDTQYF. The CDR3 region has the DNA TGTGCCAGCAGTTATCGACCAGGGTCAGGAGATACGCAGTATTTT. The rearrangement links TRBV6-5 to TRBJ2-3; D possibly corresponds to TRBD1 (5 bases). Trimming pared 3 bases from V and 5 bases from J, leaving 15 bases between. The CDR3 loop spans 15 amino acids. CDR1 and CDR2 (germline): MNHEY, SVGAGI.

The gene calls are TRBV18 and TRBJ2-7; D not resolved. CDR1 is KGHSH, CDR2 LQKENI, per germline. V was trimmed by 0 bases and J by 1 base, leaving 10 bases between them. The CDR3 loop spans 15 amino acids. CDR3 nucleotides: TGTGCCAGCTCACCACCAGCCCAGGCGTCCTACGAGCAGTACTTC. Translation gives CASSPPAQASYEQYF. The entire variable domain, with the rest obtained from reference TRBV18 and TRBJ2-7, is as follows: NAGVMQNPRHLVRRRGQEARLRCSPMKGHSHVYWYRQLPEEGLKFMVYLQKENIIDESGMPKERFSAEFPKEGPSILRIQQVVRGDSAAYFCASSPPAQASYEQYFGPGTRLTVT.

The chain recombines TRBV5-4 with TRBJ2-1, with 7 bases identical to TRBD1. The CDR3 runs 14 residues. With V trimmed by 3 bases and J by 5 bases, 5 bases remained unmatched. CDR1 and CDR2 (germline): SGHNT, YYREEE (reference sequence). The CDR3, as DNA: TGTGCCAGCAGCTCCCGGGACAGACACAATGAGCAGTTCTTC. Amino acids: CASSSRDRHNEQFF.

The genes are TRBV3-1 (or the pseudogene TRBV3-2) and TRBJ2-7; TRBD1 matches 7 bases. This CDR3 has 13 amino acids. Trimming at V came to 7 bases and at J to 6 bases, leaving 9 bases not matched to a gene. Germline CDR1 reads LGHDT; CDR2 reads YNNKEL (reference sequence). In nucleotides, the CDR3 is TGTGCCAGCACAGGGCAGGGGGAAAGCGAGCAGTACTTC. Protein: CASTGQGESEQYF.

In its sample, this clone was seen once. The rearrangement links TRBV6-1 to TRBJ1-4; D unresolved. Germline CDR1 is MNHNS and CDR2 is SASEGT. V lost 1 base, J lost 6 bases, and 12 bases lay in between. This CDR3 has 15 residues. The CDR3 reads CASSEESRYHEKLFF. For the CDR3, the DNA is TGTGCCAGCAGTGAAGAGAGTCGGTATCATGAAAAACTGTTTTTT.

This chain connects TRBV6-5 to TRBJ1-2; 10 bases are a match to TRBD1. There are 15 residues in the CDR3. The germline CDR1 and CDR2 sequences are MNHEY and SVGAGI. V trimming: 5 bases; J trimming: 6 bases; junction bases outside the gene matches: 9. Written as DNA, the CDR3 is TGTGCCAGCAGTAACCCGGGACAGGGGTTAAATGGCTACACCTTC. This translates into CASSNPGQGLNGYTF.

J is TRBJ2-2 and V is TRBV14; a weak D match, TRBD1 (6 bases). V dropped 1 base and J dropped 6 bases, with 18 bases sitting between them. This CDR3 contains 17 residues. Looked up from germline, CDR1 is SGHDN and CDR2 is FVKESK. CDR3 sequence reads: CASSQGGHQGASGELFF. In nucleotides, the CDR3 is TGTGCCAGCAGCCAAGGGGGACACCAGGGTGCCTCCGGGGAGCTGTTTTTT.

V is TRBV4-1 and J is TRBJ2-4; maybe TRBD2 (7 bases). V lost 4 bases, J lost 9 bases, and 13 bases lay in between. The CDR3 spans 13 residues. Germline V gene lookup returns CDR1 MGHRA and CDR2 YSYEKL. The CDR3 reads CASSPGRGSIQYF. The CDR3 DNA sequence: TGCGCCAGCAGCCCAGGGAGGGGGTCCATTCAGTACTTC.

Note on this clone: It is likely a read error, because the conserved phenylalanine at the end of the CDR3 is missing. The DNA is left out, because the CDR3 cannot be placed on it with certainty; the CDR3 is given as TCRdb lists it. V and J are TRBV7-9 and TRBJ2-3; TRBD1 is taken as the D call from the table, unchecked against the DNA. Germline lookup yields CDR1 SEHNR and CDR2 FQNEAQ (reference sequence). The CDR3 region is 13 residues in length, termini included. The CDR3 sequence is CASSLYPGTGPLI.

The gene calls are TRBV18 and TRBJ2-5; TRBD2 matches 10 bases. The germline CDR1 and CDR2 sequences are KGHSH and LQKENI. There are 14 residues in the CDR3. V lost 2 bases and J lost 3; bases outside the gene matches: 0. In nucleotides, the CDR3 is TGTGCCAGCTCACCAACTAGCGGGGAAGAGACCCAGTACTTC. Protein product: CASSPTSGEETQYF.

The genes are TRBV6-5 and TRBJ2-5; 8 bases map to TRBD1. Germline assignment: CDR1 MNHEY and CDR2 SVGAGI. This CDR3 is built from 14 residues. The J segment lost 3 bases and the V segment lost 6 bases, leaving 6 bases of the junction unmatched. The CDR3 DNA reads TGTGCCAGCAGCCGCCGGACAGGGAAAGAGACCCAGTACTTC. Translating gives CASSRRTGKETQYF.

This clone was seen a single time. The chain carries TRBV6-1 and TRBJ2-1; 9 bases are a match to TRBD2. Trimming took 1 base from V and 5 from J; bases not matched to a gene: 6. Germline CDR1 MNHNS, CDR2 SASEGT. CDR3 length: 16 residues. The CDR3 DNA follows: TGTGCCAGCAGTGAAGTGAGGCTAGCGGGGAACAATGAGCAGTTCTTC. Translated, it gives CASSEVRLAGNNEQFF.

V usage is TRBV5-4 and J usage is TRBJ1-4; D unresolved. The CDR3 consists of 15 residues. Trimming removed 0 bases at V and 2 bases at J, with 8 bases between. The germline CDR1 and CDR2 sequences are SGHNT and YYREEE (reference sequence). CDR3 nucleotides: TGTGCCAGCAGCTTGGCCGCGGGGACTAATGAAAAACTGTTTTTT. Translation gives CASSLAAGTNEKLFF.

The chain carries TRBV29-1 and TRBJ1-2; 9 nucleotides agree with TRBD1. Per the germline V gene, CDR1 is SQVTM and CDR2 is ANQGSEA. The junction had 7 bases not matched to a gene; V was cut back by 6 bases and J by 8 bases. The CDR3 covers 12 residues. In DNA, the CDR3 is TGCAGCGTCGAACAGGGGGCGAACGGCTACACCTTC. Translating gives CSVEQGANGYTF.